This TCR beta chain was obtained from a study of cytomegalovirus exposure and HLA in healthy donors. Study-level points and caveats: Cytomegalovirus status was reportedly diagnosed by the classifier with high sensitivity and specificity. In an earlier analysis, in roughly 580 donors, most V segments appeared productive either ~90% or ~30% of the time. In a later analysis, HLA-C alleles had the fewest associated TCRs, DRB1 alleles the most. The authors judged a highly shared variant cluster likely a sequencing artifact.

In germline, CDR1 is SQVTM, CDR2 ANQGSEA. This CDR3 comprises 14 residues. Trimming at V came to 5 bases and at J to 0 bases, leaving 6 bases not matched to a gene. Primers for the PCR totalled 60 Vbeta and 13 Jbeta. The protocol was immunoSEQ multiplex PCR, while the TCRdb copy is restricted to in-frame clones and leaves out a portion. The sample includes 150,000 to 200,000 clones, approximately 81% seen only once; the top ten take around 1.5%. Of note for this clone: Its antigen is currently unknown.

Material for sequencing was PBMCs. This rearrangement joins TRBV29-1 to TRBJ1-2; 7 nucleotides line up with TRBD1. The sequence was obtained from a male donor in good health and CMV-seronegative. CDR3 nucleotides: TGCAGCGTTCGACAGGGTTCCTCTAACTATGGCTACACCTTC. It translates to CSVRQGSSNYGYTF.